This T cell receptor (beta chain) was recorded in a study of T cell responses to AZD1222 COVID-19 vaccine. Whole-study findings and limits: Females outnumbered males among donors, who were mostly white British; clonal diversity was possibly underestimated. Baseline testing showed seropositivity in only five or six AZD1222 recipients.

Details on this clone: Its antigen remains unidentified.

The data were produced by immunoSEQ multiplex PCR, yet TCRdb's version contains in-frame clones alone and is incomplete. The data show some 130,000 clones, less than 95% seen once. Deletions cut 7 bases from V and 4 bases from J, with 13 bases between. Germline values: CDR1 SGHTA, CDR2 FQGNSA. This CDR3 region has 13 residues. The V and J genes are TRBV7-2 and TRBJ1-2; D gene unclear. The TCR sequence derives from an adult in good health. The input for sequencing was peripheral blood, taken on day 0 of AZD1222 vaccination. This CDR3 reads CASTERAGYGYTF. CDR3 nucleotides: TGTGCCAGCACCGAGAGGGCAGGCTATGGCTACACCTTC.